This note documents a single TCR beta chain sequence. Its target is unknown. The CDR3 runs 16 residues. In germline, CDR1 is SGHTA, CDR2 FQGNSA. V shed 4 bases, J shed 5 bases, and the junction held 12 bases outside the gene matches. This record belongs to a study of OX40 agonist ivuxolimab in advanced cancers. General observations from the study: Low normalized clonal expansion also occurred in some nonresponding patients.

Method: immunoSEQ multiplex PCR; TCRdb's copy keeps in-frame clones and lacks some. The sample carries 19,000 or so clones, 85% to 90% recorded once. The V and J genes are TRBV7-2 and TRBJ2-3; TRBD2 agrees at 7 bases. The origin of this receptor is an adult with an advanced solid tumor such as melanoma, head and neck, liver or kidney cancer. Material: CD4+ or CD8+ T cells sorted from blood, obtained in a trial of the OX40 agonist ivuxolimab. The CDR3 nucleotides read TGTGCCAGCAGCTCGCCTCCGGGACTACGAGAAGATACGCAGTATTTT. It encodes CASSSPPGLREDTQYF.